This entry lists 13 T cell receptor beta chains sequenced from one sample in a study of cytomegalovirus exposure and HLA in healthy donors. The PCR used 60 Vbeta and 13 Jbeta primers. The protocol was immunoSEQ multiplex PCR, while the TCRdb copy is restricted to in-frame clones and leaves out a portion. The sample's table shows about 77,000 clones. Sample: PBMCs. All receptors come from a man between 50 and 59 years old in good health and CMV-seropositive.

The chain carries TRBV30 and TRBJ2-7, with a tentative D call TRBD1 (6 bases). Germline CDR1 is GTSNPN and CDR2 is SVGIG (reference sequence). The CDR3 covers 14 residues. V was shortened by 5 bases and J by 3 bases, with 17 bases between the two germline ends. CDR3 sequence: CAWGDISLYYEQYF. The CDR3 bases are TGTGCCTGGGGGGACATAAGCTTATACTACGAGCAGTACTTC.

The rearrangement joins TRBV7-9 to TRBJ1-2; 11 bases map to TRBD1. Germline V gene lookup returns CDR1 SEHNR and CDR2 FQNEAQ (reference sequence). The trim removed 2 bases at V and 2 bases at J, leaving 4 bases unmatched. CDR3 length: 16 residues. CDR3 sequence: CASSLSGQGANYGYTF. The CDR3 DNA sequence: TGTGCCAGCAGCTTATCCGGACAGGGGGCAAACTATGGCTACACCTTC. Combining the CDR3 with reference TRBV7-9 and TRBJ1-2 gives the whole variable domain DTGVSQNPRHKITKRGQNVTFRCDPISEHNRLYWYRQTLGQGPEFLTYFQNEAQLEKSRLLSDRFSAERPKGSFSTLEIQRTEQGDSAMYLCASSLSGQGANYGYTFGSGTRLTVV.

As for this clone: Other DNA sequences from this sample encode an identical CDR3 as well. V gene TRBV19 combines with J gene TRBJ2-3, with TRBD2 matching 7 bases. CDR3 length: 18 residues. The germline CDR1 and CDR2 sequences are LNHDA and SQIVND (reference sequence). With 11 bases clipped from V and 0 bases from J, the junction kept 20 bases outside the gene matches. CDR3 amino acids: CALRKLEGLAVSTDTQYF. As DNA, the CDR3 is TGTGCCCTCAGGAAGTTGGAGGGTCTAGCGGTTAGCACAGATACGCAGTATTTT.

The V gene is TRBV11-2, the J gene TRBJ2-1, with 8 positions matching TRBD2. Unmatched junction bases numbered 7, after V lost 4 bases and J lost 5 bases. Germline CDR1 reads SGHAT; CDR2 reads FQNNGV. The CDR3 contains 15 residues. CDR3 bases: TGTGCCAGCAGCTACCCTCGGACTAGCCACAATGAGCAGTTCTTC. As protein: CASSYPRTSHNEQFF.

The chain employs TRBV11-2 and TRBJ1-6; D may be TRBD1 (5 bases). CDR3 size: 16 residues. V was clipped by 4 bases and J by 8 bases, with 18 bases between them. The germline gives CDR1 SGHAT, CDR2 FQNNGV. This CDR3 is CASSSRGATFDSPLHF. The CDR3 DNA sequence: TGTGCCAGCAGCTCACGCGGGGCAACATTCGATTCACCCCTCCACTTT.

The chain is built from TRBV29-1 and TRBJ1-1; D is possibly TRBD1 (6 bases). CDR1 and CDR2 (germline): SQVTM, ANQGSEA. Trimming cost V 7 bases and J 1 base, with 16 bases left between them. CDR3 length: 14 residues. The chain's CDR3 is CSAALGAGNTEAFF. The CDR3 nucleotides read TGCAGCGCCGCCCTGGGGGCGGGGAACACTGAAGCTTTCTTT.

The chain carries TRBV2 and TRBJ2-5; 9 nucleotides agree with TRBD1. V dropped 7 bases and J dropped 3; count of bases not matched to a gene: 9. Looked up from germline, CDR1 is SNHLY and CDR2 is FYNNEI. The CDR3 spans 15 residues. For the CDR3, the DNA is TGTGCCAGCACCCCTGGGACAGGGATAGAAGAGACCCAGTACTTC. It is translated as CASTPGTGIEETQYF.

This clone is labeled medium-sized based on frequency. This chain links TRBV10-1 with TRBJ2-1; 13 bases are a match to TRBD2. The CDR3 runs 15 residues. With 0 bases clipped from V and 7 bases from J, the junction kept 0 bases outside the gene matches. Germline assignment: CDR1 WNHNN and CDR2 SYGVQD (reference sequence). This CDR3 reads CASSESTSGGNEQFF. In DNA, the CDR3 is TGCGCCAGCAGTGAGTCGACTAGCGGGGGGAATGAGCAGTTCTTC.

The J gene is TRBJ1-1, the V gene TRBV7-9; TRBD1 aligns across 12 bases. Germline assignment: CDR1 SEHNR and CDR2 FQNEAQ (reference sequence). The CDR3 loop spans 14 amino acids. Unmatched junction bases numbered 8, after V lost 5 bases and J lost 10 bases. CDR3 nucleotide sequence: TGTGCCAGCAGCCGCGGGACAGGGGGCAGTGGAGCTTTCTTT. Protein product: CASSRGTGGSGAFF.

J is TRBJ1-6 and V is TRBV7-3; 7 nucleotides line up with TRBD1. The CDR3 contains 15 residues. With 1 base clipped from V and 10 bases from J, the junction kept 7 bases outside the gene matches. Germline CDR1 SGHTA, CDR2 FQGTGA. The CDR3 region has the DNA TGTGCCAGCAGCTTAAATACAGGGGCTCTGTCACCCCTCCACTTT. This codes for CASSLNTGALSPLHF.

The CDR3 nucleotides read TGTGCCAGCTCACCAACGGACAGGGAAGGTCAGCCCCAGCATTTT. Protein product: CASSPTDREGQPQHF. V and J are TRBV18 and TRBJ1-5, with 8 bases that match TRBD1. Trimming took 2 bases from V and 6 from J; bases not matched to a gene: 6. Germline CDR1 KGHSH, CDR2 LQKENI. The CDR3 runs 15 residues.

The chain is built from TRBV5-1 and TRBJ2-4; D is perhaps TRBD1 (5 bases). The V and J ends lost 4 bases and 0 bases respectively, with 14 bases between them. The CDR3 covers 16 residues. The germline CDR1 and CDR2 sequences are SGHRS and YFSETQ. CDR3 residues: CASSLLTGEAKNIQYF. The CDR3, as DNA: TGCGCCAGCAGCCTTCTTACAGGAGAAGCCAAAAACATTCAGTACTTC.

The genes are TRBV7-2 and TRBJ1-1; D call uncertain. Germline lookup yields CDR1 SGHTA and CDR2 FQGNSA. The V and J ends lost 5 bases and 0 bases respectively, with 16 bases between them. The CDR3 has 16 residues. The CDR3 spells CASSAAPLGLNTEAFF. The DNA for the CDR3 is TGTGCCAGCAGCGCGGCACCACTTGGGTTGAACACTGAAGCTTTCTTT. Together with reference TRBV7-2 and TRBJ1-1, the CDR3 gives the full variable domain: GAGVSQSPSNKVTEKGKDVELRCDPISGHTALYWYRQSLGQGLEFLIYFQGNSAPDKSGLPSDRFSAERTGGSVSTLTIQRTQQEDSAVYLCASSAAPLGLNTEAFFGQGTRLTVV.